The next 17 T cell receptor beta chains were all read from a single sample in a study of T cell changes during pregnancy in multiple sclerosis. TCRdb's copy holds only in-frame clones and misses some; the assay was immunoSEQ multiplex PCR. The sample lists under 85,000 clones, under 95% occurring once. The material was peripheral blood, obtained in the third trimester of pregnancy. All receptors come from a female donor in good health, enrolled as a control in a pregnancy study.

The DNA for the CDR3 is TGCGCCAGCAGCTCGGGGGATTCCTCTGGAAACACCATATATTTT. Amino acid sequence: CASSSGDSSGNTIYF. The genes are TRBV5-1 and TRBJ1-3; TRBD1 might be the D (5 bases). The CDR3 runs to 15 residues. CDR1 is SGHRS, CDR2 YFSETQ, per germline. V lost 3 bases and J lost 0, with 10 bases in between.

The rearrangement uses TRBV18 and TRBJ1-3; D unclear. Between the trimmed V and J ends, which lost 1 base and 0 bases, there was a span of 10 bases. Germline CDR1 is KGHSH and CDR2 is LQKENI. The CDR3 is 16 amino acids. Written as DNA, the CDR3 is TGTGCCAGCTCACCACAGGGAGGCTCCTCTGGAAACACCATATATTTT. This codes for CASSPQGGSSGNTIYF.

The chain has TRBV19 and TRBJ1-5; 10 bases align to TRBD1. V shed 6 bases, J shed 2 bases, and the junction held 13 bases outside the gene matches. The CDR3 has 18 amino acids. CDR1 is LNHDA, CDR2 SQIVND, per germline (reference sequence). The CDR3 region has the DNA TGTGCCAGTAGCCCCCCGGGACAGGGGCTGAGTGGCAATCAGCCCCAGCATTTT. Encoded protein: CASSPPGQGLSGNQPQHF.

The chain combines TRBV5-8 with TRBJ1-6; the D gene is possibly TRBD1 (5 bases). The CDR3 covers 14 residues. V was shortened by 4 bases and J by 6 bases, with 11 bases between the two germline ends. Germline assignment: CDR1 SGHTS and CDR2 YDEGEE. CDR3: CASSLRDFNSPLHF. In DNA, the CDR3 is TGTGCCAGCAGCCTCCGGGACTTTAATTCACCCCTCCACTTT.

This clone was seen just once. The J gene is TRBJ2-1, the V gene TRBV11-1, with TRBD2 matching 9 bases. The ends lost 6 bases at V and 3 bases at J; junction bases unmatched: 6. CDR3 length equals 15 residues. Per the germline V gene, CDR1 is SGHAT and CDR2 is FQDESV (reference sequence). This CDR3 reads CASSESGGLYNEQFF. CDR3 DNA sequence: TGTGCCAGCAGTGAAAGCGGGGGGCTCTACAATGAGCAGTTCTTC.

The chain carries TRBV29-1 and TRBJ2-7; TRBD1 matches at 8 bases. V dropped 4 bases and J dropped 2; count of bases not matched to a gene: 4. This CDR3 comprises 13 residues. Per the germline V gene, CDR1 is SQVTM and CDR2 is ANQGSEA. DNA for the CDR3: TGCAGCGTTGTCTGGACAGGGACCTACGAGCAGTACTTC. Its protein product is CSVVWTGTYEQYF.

The CDR3 protein is CASSDLGRKNTEAFF. As DNA, the CDR3 is TGTGCCAGCAGTGATCTGGGCCGGAAGAACACTGAAGCTTTCTTT. This chain links TRBV2 with TRBJ1-1; D gene uncertain. V shed 3 bases and J shed 1 base, with 12 bases lying between them. The length of the CDR3 is 15 residues. The germline V gene encodes CDR1 SNHLY and CDR2 FYNNEI.

The chain links TRBV21-1 to TRBJ2-3; the table assigns TRBD2, which was not confirmed against the DNA. TRBV21-1 is shown as a pseudogene. The CDR3 has 16 residues. The CDR3, as DNA: TGTGCCAGCATGAGAGGGATGAACCTCCGCACAGATACGCAGTATTTT. Translated: CASMRGMNLRTDTQYF.

The V gene is TRBV19, the J gene TRBJ1-1, with a possible D match to TRBD1 (6 bases). Per the germline V gene, CDR1 is LNHDA and CDR2 is SQIVND (reference sequence). The CDR3 sequence is 15 residues long. V lost 8 bases and J lost 1, with 17 bases in between. In nucleotides, the CDR3 is TGTGCCAGTCGAGTTCAGGGGCGAAAGAACACTGAAGCTTTCTTT. Its protein product is CASRVQGRKNTEAFF. Supplemented by reference TRBV19 and TRBJ1-1, the full variable domain reads DGGITQSPKYLFRKEGQNVTLSCEQNLNHDAMYWYRQDPGQGLRLIYYSQIVNDFQKGDIAEGYSVSREKKESFPLTVTSAQKNPTAFYLCASRVQGRKNTEAFFGQGTRLTVV.

This chain connects TRBV30 to TRBJ1-2, with 7 bases that match TRBD1. This CDR3 has 13 amino acids. The V segment lost 5 bases and the J segment 4 bases; nucleotides outside the gene matches: 7. CDR1 is GTSNPN, CDR2 SVGIG, per germline (reference sequence). The CDR3 here is CAWDDRDSYGYTF. In nucleotides, the CDR3 is TGTGCCTGGGATGACCGGGACAGCTATGGCTACACCTTC. The full variable domain, completed using reference TRBV30 and TRBJ1-2, is SQTIHQWPATLVQPVGSPLSLECTVEGTSNPNLYWYRQAAGRGLQLLFYSVGIGQISSEVPQNLSASRPQDRQFILSSKKLLLSDSGFYLCAWDDRDSYGYTFGSGTRLTVV.

The chain links TRBV5-6 to TRBJ1-5; TRBD1 matches 11 bases. The J segment lost 6 bases and the V segment lost 2 bases, leaving 7 bases of the junction unmatched. Germline values: CDR1 SGHDT, CDR2 YYEEEE. The CDR3 totals 16 residues. CDR3 region: CASSFGGTGGFQPQHF. DNA for the CDR3: TGTGCCAGCAGCTTCGGAGGGACAGGGGGTTTTCAGCCCCAGCATTTT.

J is TRBJ1-2 and V is TRBV14; no clear D. The CDR3 is made up of 12 amino acids. The V end was cut by 5 bases, the J end by 4 bases, with 8 bases between. Germline V gene data show CDR1 as SGHDN and CDR2 as FVKESK. DNA of the CDR3: TGTGCCAGCAGCGCCGGACTCTATGGCTACACCTTC. Protein sequence: CASSAGLYGYTF.

J is TRBJ1-1 and V is TRBV5-1, with D perhaps matching TRBD1 (5 bases). Germline lookup yields CDR1 SGHRS and CDR2 YFSETQ. The V end was cut by 2 bases, the J end by 0 bases, with 11 bases between. The length of the CDR3 is 15 residues. As DNA, the CDR3 is TGCGCCAGCAGCTTTCAGCCGGGGGTGAACACTGAAGCTTTCTTT. It is translated as CASSFQPGVNTEAFF.

This clone was observed once. The chain has TRBV7-2 and TRBJ2-1, with D possibly matching TRBD2 (6 bases). CDR3 length: 16 amino acids. Germline-derived CDR1 and CDR2 are SGHTA and FQGNSA. Deletions cut 5 bases from V and 8 bases from J, with 22 bases between. The CDR3 is CASSVKIDGGGDEQFF. As DNA, the CDR3 is TGTGCCAGCAGCGTCAAAATAGACGGTGGCGGGGATGAGCAGTTCTTC.

V is TRBV7-2 and J is TRBJ1-5; possible D gene TRBD1, 6 bases. The CDR3 consists of 15 residues. Per the germline V gene, CDR1 is SGHTA and CDR2 is FQGNSA. With 5 bases removed from V and 3 bases from J, the gap between germline ends came to 14 bases. The CDR3 spells CASSEGGMANQPQHF. The CDR3 DNA is TGTGCCAGCAGCGAAGGGGGAATGGCCAATCAGCCCCAGCATTTT. The full variable domain, rest sourced from reference TRBV7-2 and TRBJ1-5, is GAGVSQSPSNKVTEKGKDVELRCDPISGHTALYWYRQSLGQGLEFLIYFQGNSAPDKSGLPSDRFSAERTGGSVSTLTIQRTQQEDSAVYLCASSEGGMANQPQHFGDGTRLSIL.

This clone was observed a single time. The CDR3 spells CASSSRLTGGASNEQYF. CDR3 bases: TGTGCCAGCAGCTCGCGGCTAACAGGGGGCGCATCTAACGAGCAGTACTTC. The genes are TRBV13 and TRBJ2-7; 9 positions match TRBD1. Per the germline V gene, CDR1 is PRHDT and CDR2 is FYEKMQ (reference sequence). V lost 4 bases to trimming and J lost 5 bases; unmatched junction nucleotides: 15. The CDR3 is 17 residues long.

CDR3 region: CASSSVTEAFF. As DNA, the CDR3 is TGTGCCAGCAGTTCTGTCACTGAAGCTTTCTTT. The chain is built from TRBV28 and TRBJ1-1; D unresolved. V lost 4 bases and J 4 bases, leaving 4 bases between the germline ends. The CDR3 loop spans 11 amino acids. The germline V gene has CDR1 MDHEN and CDR2 SYDVKM.